The rows below give T cell receptor beta chains drawn from one sample of a study of early T cells in non-severe SARS-CoV-2 infection. TCRdb re-analysed the 5' RACE reads in MiXCR, keeping a single row per CDR3 protein. The profile shows roughly 29,000 distinct CDR3 sequences, around 6% of them singletons. Sample: whole blood, taken at baseline. Receptor source: an adult who was a healthcare worker with PCR-confirmed SARS-CoV-2 infection or an uninfected control (not recorded which). CDR3s include the opening cysteine and the closing phenylalanine or tryptophan. The order of the fields is clone size, V gene, J gene, D gene, CDR3 DNA, CDR3 protein. D genes are given only for firm matches. The size entry is marked missing in some rows and otherwise reads once, few, many or a size class.

abundance: many; v_gene: TRBV19; j_gene: TRBJ1-1; d_gene: TRBD1; CDR3nt: TGTGCCAGTAGTTCCCAGGGACAGGGGGCGATGAACACTGAAGCTTTCTTT; CDR3aa: CASSSQGQGAMNTEAFF
abundance: once; v_gene: TRBV12-3/TRBV12-4; j_gene: TRBJ2-7; d_gene: .; CDR3nt: TGTGCCAGCAGTTCGCGGGATACTGGCGAGCAGTACTTC; CDR3aa: CASSSRDTGEQYF
abundance: few; v_gene: TRBV28; j_gene: TRBJ2-3; d_gene: .; CDR3nt: TGTGCCAGCGGTCCAGGGACGGATACGCAGTATTTT; CDR3aa: CASGPGTDTQYF
abundance: many; v_gene: TRBV14; j_gene: TRBJ2-1; d_gene: TRBD2; CDR3nt: TGTGCCAGCAGCCAAGATTGGGCTAGCGGTGAGCAGTTCTTC; CDR3aa: CASSQDWASGEQFF
abundance: many; v_gene: TRBV6-2/TRBV6-3; j_gene: TRBJ2-1; d_gene: TRBD2; CDR3nt: TGTGCCAGCAGACCCCCTCGGGGGACTAGCGGCTACAATGAGCAGTTCTTC; CDR3aa: CASRPPRGTSGYNEQFF
abundance: few; v_gene: TRBV5-1; j_gene: TRBJ2-5; d_gene: TRBD2; CDR3nt: TGCGCCAGCAGCTTCGGACTAGCTCAAGAGACCCAGTACTTC; CDR3aa: CASSFGLAQETQYF
abundance: many; v_gene: TRBV5-1; j_gene: TRBJ2-1; d_gene: TRBD1; CDR3nt: TGCGCCAGCAGCTTGGCGGGACAGATCTCGAATGAGCAGTTCTTC; CDR3aa: CASSLAGQISNEQFF
abundance: .; v_gene: TRBV12-3/TRBV12-4; j_gene: TRBJ2-7; d_gene: .; CDR3nt: TGTGCCAGCAGTTTAGACGCCCGGTACTACGAGCAGTACTTC; CDR3aa: CASSLDARYYEQYF
abundance: few; v_gene: TRBV4-3; j_gene: TRBJ1-6; d_gene: TRBD1; CDR3nt: TGCGCCAGCAGCCAAGACGACAGGGCTCGTTCACCCCTCCACTTT; CDR3aa: CASSQDDRARSPLHF
abundance: many; v_gene: TRBV7-9; j_gene: TRBJ1-1; d_gene: .; CDR3nt: TGTGCCAGCAGCATAGGCAGGCTGAACACTGAAGCTTTCTTT; CDR3aa: CASSIGRLNTEAFF
abundance: many; v_gene: TRBV24-1; j_gene: TRBJ2-5; d_gene: TRBD1; CDR3nt: TGTGCCACCAGTGAATCGACAGGGGACCAAGAGACCCAGTACTTC; CDR3aa: CATSESTGDQETQYF
abundance: many; v_gene: TRBV20-1; j_gene: TRBJ1-4; d_gene: .; CDR3nt: TGCAGTGCAAGGCCCGAGGGAGAAAAACTGTTTTTT; CDR3aa: CSARPEGEKLFF
abundance: many; v_gene: TRBV11-2; j_gene: TRBJ2-1; d_gene: .; CDR3nt: TGTGCCAGCAGCTACGCAGGGACCCGCTCCTACAATGAGCAGTTCTTC; CDR3aa: CASSYAGTRSYNEQFF
abundance: many; v_gene: TRBV30; j_gene: TRBJ2-2; d_gene: .; CDR3nt: TGTGCCTGGAGTGTCGGTCGGATCCACACCGGGGAGCTGTTTTTT; CDR3aa: CAWSVGRIHTGELFF
abundance: many; v_gene: TRBV10-3; j_gene: TRBJ1-4; d_gene: .; CDR3nt: TGTGCCATCAGTGAGTCCCGGCCAGGGAATGAAAAACTGTTTTTT; CDR3aa: CAISESRPGNEKLFF
abundance: .; v_gene: TRBV29-1; j_gene: TRBJ2-1; d_gene: .; CDR3nt: TGCAGCGTCACAGGGGCTAGCGCGCTTAACAATGAGCAGTTCTTC; CDR3aa: CSVTGASALNNEQFF
abundance: many; v_gene: TRBV12-3/TRBV12-4; j_gene: TRBJ2-7; d_gene: .; CDR3nt: TGTGCCAGCAGGAGTGGGTCCTACGAGCAGTACTTC; CDR3aa: CASRSGSYEQYF
abundance: few; v_gene: TRBV11-3; j_gene: TRBJ1-1; d_gene: TRBD1; CDR3nt: TGTGCCAGCAGCGCCACAGGGGGCACTGAAGCTTTCTTT; CDR3aa: CASSATGGTEAFF
abundance: .; v_gene: TRBV7-9; j_gene: TRBJ2-3; d_gene: TRBD2; CDR3nt: TGTGCCAGCAGCTTAGCGTCTCCTAGCGGGGGCCTGACACAGTATTTT; CDR3aa: CASSLASPSGGLTQYF
abundance: many; v_gene: TRBV6-2/TRBV6-3; j_gene: TRBJ2-3; d_gene: .; CDR3nt: TGTGCCAGCAGTTACGCCCGCGGAGATACGCAGTATTTT; CDR3aa: CASSYARGDTQYF
abundance: many; v_gene: TRBV6-6; j_gene: TRBJ2-2; d_gene: TRBD2; CDR3nt: TGTGCCAGCATGGGGTGGCGGGAGGACACCGGGGAGCTGTTTTTT; CDR3aa: CASMGWREDTGELFF
abundance: many; v_gene: TRBV29-1; j_gene: TRBJ1-1; d_gene: .; CDR3nt: TGCAGCGTTGTGGACAGCGAAGCTTTCTTT; CDR3aa: CSVVDSEAFF
abundance: many; v_gene: TRBV7-9; j_gene: TRBJ2-1; d_gene: .; CDR3nt: TGTGCCAGCAGCTTAGATGGTCGGGCGGATGAGCAGTTCTTC; CDR3aa: CASSLDGRADEQFF
abundance: many; v_gene: TRBV7-9; j_gene: TRBJ2-5; d_gene: TRBD2; CDR3nt: TGTGCCAGCAGCTTAGCGCTGTCTAGCGGGAGTGAGACCCAGTACTTC; CDR3aa: CASSLALSSGSETQYF
abundance: few; v_gene: TRBV7-9; j_gene: TRBJ2-6; d_gene: TRBD1; CDR3nt: TGTGCCAGCAGCCGACAGGGGACTCCCGGGGCCAACGTCCTGACTTTC; CDR3aa: CASSRQGTPGANVLTF
abundance: few; v_gene: TRBV20-1; j_gene: TRBJ1-5; d_gene: .; CDR3nt: TGCAGTGCTAGTTATGGGGCCGCGTTCGGTCAGCCCCAGCATTTT; CDR3aa: CSASYGAAFGQPQHF
abundance: many; v_gene: TRBV28; j_gene: TRBJ2-5; d_gene: .; CDR3nt: TGTGCCAGCAGTTTAATATTCGGGGGCAGGCGGCAAGAGACCCAGTACTTC; CDR3aa: CASSLIFGGRRQETQYF
abundance: .; v_gene: TRBV20-1; j_gene: TRBJ2-2; d_gene: TRBD1; CDR3nt: TGCAGTGCCACTTGGACAGGGCAGAGGGGTGCGGGGGAGCTGTTTTTT; CDR3aa: CSATWTGQRGAGELFF
abundance: many; v_gene: TRBV6-1; j_gene: TRBJ1-2; d_gene: .; CDR3nt: TGTGCCAGCAGTGAATCACGGGCCGGCTACACCTTC; CDR3aa: CASSESRAGYTF